This T cell receptor beta chain was observed in a study of high-grade serous ovarian cancer treatment subgroups. Study findings and constraints: Repertoire similarity ranged about 0.095 to 0.8 between tumors of one patient. Only CDR3 was analyzed; CDR1 and CDR2 were not.

The germline V gene has CDR1 LNHDA and CDR2 SQIVND (reference sequence). The V end was cut by 3 bases, the J end by 1 base, with 10 bases between. The CDR3 runs 15 residues. Sequencing used immunoSEQ multiplex PCR; TCRdb keeps in-frame clones, though not all of them. Among about 4,900 clones listed, 65% to 70% were seen once. Tumor tissue was taken before any definitive surgery or chemotherapy was given. Details on this clone: Its antigen is unknown.

The TCR comes from a human donor with high-grade serous ovarian cancer. The chain joins TRBV19 to TRBJ2-1; D uncertain. Sequenced input: tumor tissue. CDR3 nucleotides: TGTGCCAGTAGTATCGGGCTAGAGTCCTACAATGAGCAGTTCTTC. It translates to CASSIGLESYNEQFF. Together with reference TRBV19 and TRBJ2-1, the CDR3 gives the full variable domain: DGGITQSPKYLFRKEGQNVTLSCEQNLNHDAMYWYRQDPGQGLRLIYYSQIVNDFQKGDIAEGYSVSREKKESFPLTVTSAQKNPTAFYLCASSIGLESYNEQFFGPGTRLTVL.